This T cell receptor (beta chain) is drawn from a study of identical twins. Germline CDR1 is SGHRS and CDR2 is YFSETQ. The CDR3 totals 15 residues. The V segment lost 4 bases and the J segment 2 bases; nucleotides outside the gene matches: 5. Study conclusions and caveats: Twin-shared out-of-frame alpha sequences showed excess low generation probability.

A universal primer site was created by template switching, with the cDNA bearing unique molecular identifiers. TCRdb analysed the 5' RACE reads with MiXCR anew, one entry per CDR3 protein. Of some 330,000 distinct CDR3 sequences in the sample, 9% were seen once. This clonotype was found a few times. Its matching antigen is unknown. Sequenced material: naive T cells sorted from blood. The chain joins TRBV5-1 to TRBJ2-3; 9 bases line up with TRBD2. The source of this sequence is a woman aged 50 to 60 in good health. The CDR3 DNA reads as TGCGCCAGCAGCCTCAGCGGGAGGCCCACAGATACGCAGTATTTT. Protein product: CASSLSGRPTDTQYF.